This entry lists 23 T cell receptor beta chains sequenced from one sample in a study of blood T cells in healthy people across ages. Primers used in a second PCR of about 6 to 11 cycles were a sample-barcoded 5' primer and a J-beta primer mix. TCRdb itself ran the 5' RACE reads through MiXCR, one entry per CDR3 protein. The sample holds roughly 800,000 distinct CDR3 sequences, 20% to 25% seen once. In addition, the sample was reused for a study of T cells of mothers and their children.

The specimen sequenced was blood. The source of these receptors is a boy younger than 18 in good health.

J is TRBJ2-5 and V is TRBV7-2; 8 nucleotides align to TRBD1. The J call is uncertain, as TRBJ2-1 better fits the DNA end. Looked up from germline, CDR1 is SGHTA and CDR2 is FQGNSA. This CDR3 region has 14 residues. CDR3 loop: CASSPGTGGDEQFF. For the CDR3, the DNA is TGTGCCAGCTCTCCCGGGACAGGTGGGGATGAGCAGTTCTTC.

The rearrangement joins TRBV6-5 to TRBJ1-6, with D tentatively TRBD1 (6 bases). The CDR3 is made up of 15 amino acids. V lost 0 bases to trimming and J lost 7 bases, with 10 bases between them. Per the germline V gene, CDR1 is MNHEY and CDR2 is SVGAGI. CDR3 in DNA: TGTGCCAGCAGTTACTCAGGGCAGGGGAATTCACCCCTCCACTTT. Translating gives CASSYSGQGNSPLHF.

This clonotype was picked up a small number of times. The chain is built from TRBV7-9 and TRBJ2-5; TRBD2 matches at 8 bases. Germline loops: CDR1 SEHNR, CDR2 FQNEAQ (reference sequence). This CDR3 has 17 residues. After removal of 5 bases from V and 5 bases from J, the junction contained 16 bases not matched to a gene. The CDR3: CASSPWRDRGGRETQYF. CDR3 DNA: TGTGCCAGCAGCCCCTGGCGTGATCGGGGGGGCCGGGAGACCCAGTACTTC.

The rearrangement links TRBV4-1 to TRBJ2-7; D remains ambiguous. The CDR3 covers 15 residues. The V and J ends lost 1 base and 2 bases respectively, with 12 bases between them. Germline loops: CDR1 MGHRA, CDR2 YSYEKL. The CDR3 region has the DNA TGCGCCAGCAGCCAAGTCCCAGGCTCGACCTACGAGCAGTACTTC. Amino acid sequence: CASSQVPGSTYEQYF.

This rearrangement joins TRBV21-1 to TRBJ2-3; the D call in the table, TRBD1, was not verified against the DNA. TRBV21-1 is tagged as a pseudogene. The CDR3 length is 16 residues. The CDR3 DNA reads TGTGCCAGCAGCCTACACCGGGACCGAAGCACAGATACGCAGTATTTT. It codes for CASSLHRDRSTDTQYF.

To note about this clonotype: An end of the junction differs from the germline gene, which may be a read error. The chain carries TRBV18 and TRBJ2-1; D perhaps matches TRBD1 (5 bases). There are 16 residues in the CDR3. Germline assignment: CDR1 KGHSH and CDR2 LQKENI. CDR3 protein: CAGSDLTGLLINEQFF. CDR3 sequence (DNA): TGTGCCGGCTCAGACCTAACAGGTCTTCTAATCAATGAGCAGTTCTTC.

This chain connects TRBV29-1 to TRBJ2-1; 15 bases map to TRBD2. The trim removed 5 bases at V and 0 bases at J, leaving 5 bases unmatched. Germline CDR1 reads SQVTM; CDR2 reads ANQGSEA. CDR3 length: 17 residues. The CDR3 nucleotides are TGCAGCGTTCTTGGGACTAGCGGGGGGAGCTCCTACAATGAGCAGTTCTTC. Its translation is CSVLGTSGGSSYNEQFF.

A few counts support this clonotype. The chain links TRBV2 to TRBJ1-2; D unresolved. This CDR3 is built from 16 residues. With 6 bases removed from V and 4 bases from J, the gap between germline ends came to 21 bases. Germline-derived CDR1 and CDR2 are SNHLY and FYNNEI. CDR3 sequence reads: CASRNPVAGIGYGYTF. DNA for the CDR3: TGTGCCAGCAGGAACCCCGTCGCAGGTATAGGCTATGGCTACACCTTC.

J is TRBJ2-6 and V is TRBV7-9, with D uncertain. Germline CDR1 reads SEHNR; CDR2 reads FQNEAQ (reference sequence). Trimming left V 2 bases short and J 3 bases short, with 17 bases between. This CDR3 is 18 amino acids long. The CDR3 DNA reads as TGTGCCAGCAGCTTATATCCTCGGCAGAAGTTTGGGGCCAACGTCCTGACTTTC. The encoded protein is CASSLYPRQKFGANVLTF. The full variable domain, with the rest looked up from reference TRBV7-9 and TRBJ2-6, is DTGVSQNPRHKITKRGQNVTFRCDPISEHNRLYWYRQTLGQGPEFLTYFQNEAQLEKSRLLSDRFSAERPKGSFSTLEIQRTEQGDSAMYLCASSLYPRQKFGANVLTFGAGSRLTVL.

For the CDR3, the DNA is TGCGCCAGCAGCCAAGGCTTTGCAGACAATGAGCAGTTCTTC. This encodes CASSQGFADNEQFF. The genes are TRBV4-3 and TRBJ2-1, with D unresolved. Germline-derived CDR1 and CDR2 are LGHNA and YSLEER. V lost 1 base and J lost 5, with 9 bases in between. This CDR3 contains 14 residues.

V is TRBV4-1 and J is TRBJ2-5; D might be TRBD2 (5 bases). The J call may be wrong; the DNA end is better matched by TRBJ2-7. The CDR3 is 13 residues long. Germline V gene data show CDR1 as MGHRA and CDR2 as YSYEKL. The CDR3 reads CASSQVRGSEQYF. The DNA for the CDR3 is TGCGCCAGCAGCCAAGTTCGTGGGAGCGAGCAGTACTTC.

V gene TRBV20-1 combines with J gene TRBJ2-7; unclear D gene. CDR3 length: 15 amino acids. Per the germline V gene, CDR1 is DFQATT and CDR2 is SNEGSKA (reference sequence). V lost 4 bases and J lost 3, with 19 bases in between. This chain's CDR3 is CSANNQLGILYEQYF. The CDR3 region has the DNA TGCAGTGCTAACAATCAGTTGGGTATACTCTACGAGCAGTACTTC.

This clonotype has only a few counts. The chain recombines TRBV25-1 with TRBJ2-5, with 8 bases matching TRBD1. V trimming: 6 bases; J trimming: 5 bases; junction bases outside the gene matches: 11. This CDR3 contains 15 residues. Germline V gives CDR1 MGHDK, CDR2 SYGVNS. The CDR3 coding sequence is TGTGCCAGCAGGCCCGGGACAGGAACCGGGGAGACCCAGTACTTC. Amino acid sequence: CASRPGTGTGETQYF.

The table lists this clonotype with a few counts. The V call is TRBV4-3, the J call TRBJ2-7, with D tentatively TRBD2 (6 bases). V shed 0 bases and J shed 3 bases, with 12 bases lying between them. The germline V gene has CDR1 LGHNA and CDR2 YSLEER. This CDR3 is 15 amino acids long. CDR3 in amino acids: CASSQDTSGRYEQYF. Here the CDR3 DNA reads TGCGCCAGCAGCCAAGATACCAGCGGGCGCTACGAGCAGTACTTC.

The chain carries TRBV29-1 and TRBJ2-5, with 7 nucleotides matching TRBD2. CDR1 and CDR2 (germline): SQVTM, ANQGSEA. The CDR3 contains 14 residues. V lost 4 bases, J lost 5 bases, and 10 bases stayed unmatched. This CDR3 reads CSVGMRLARETQYF. The CDR3 region has the DNA TGCAGCGTTGGCATGAGACTAGCTCGCGAGACCCAGTACTTC.

This clonotype appeared a few times. CDR3 DNA: TGTGCCAGCAGTGGCCAGGGACCCTATGGCTACACCTTC. Amino acid sequence: CASSGQGPYGYTF. This sequence joins TRBV7-3 and TRBJ1-2; possibly TRBD1 for D (5 bases). Trimming took off 6 bases at V and 4 bases at J, with 12 bases between the two ends. Per the germline V gene, CDR1 is SGHTA and CDR2 is FQGTGA. The CDR3 length is 13 residues.

This clonotype was observed a handful of times. The rearrangement uses TRBV15 and TRBJ2-1, with D unresolved. The V gene's germline CDR1 is LNHNV and CDR2 YYDKDF (reference sequence). This CDR3 contains 15 residues. Trimming removed 5 bases at V and 0 bases at J, with 11 bases between. The CDR3 is CATSPTTTSYNEQFF. The CDR3 DNA follows: TGTGCCACCAGCCCTACTACGACCTCCTACAATGAGCAGTTCTTC.

This clonotype was seen a handful of times. J is TRBJ2-1 and V is TRBV28; a weak D match, TRBD1 (6 bases). The germline V and J ends were trimmed by 3 bases and 7 bases, with 13 bases remaining between them. The CDR3 sequence is 14 residues long. From germline, CDR1 is MDHEN and CDR2 SYDVKM. The CDR3 loop reads CASSLGAPRNEQFF. CDR3 sequence (DNA): TGTGCCAGCAGTTTGGGGGCCCCTAGGAATGAGCAGTTCTTC.

The J gene is TRBJ2-1, the V gene TRBV7-9, with 9 bases matching TRBD2. The CDR3 contains 14 residues. The trim removed 5 bases at V and 7 bases at J, leaving 6 bases unmatched. The V gene's germline CDR1 is SEHNR and CDR2 FQNEAQ (reference sequence). CDR3 protein: CASSPSAGGNEQFF. In nucleotides, the CDR3 is TGTGCCAGCAGCCCCTCGGCGGGGGGGAATGAGCAGTTCTTC.

Notes on this clonotype: One end of the junction varies from germline; a read error may be responsible. This chain joins TRBV6-5 and TRBJ1-6; 9 bases align to TRBD1. This CDR3 contains 15 residues. CDR1 is MNHEY, CDR2 SVGAGI, per germline. Here the CDR3 DNA reads TGTGCCAGCAGTATGGACAGGGGTTATACTTCACCCCTCCACTTT. Its protein product is CASSMDRGYTSPLHF.

This clonotype occurred a few times. The CDR3 ends on some other residue instead of the conserved phenylalanine or tryptophan, so this is likely a read error. V and J are TRBV29-1 and TRBJ2-5; 8 nucleotides align to TRBD2. CDR1 SQVTM and CDR2 ANQGSEA come from the germline V gene. This CDR3 spans 16 amino acids. V lost 4 bases to trimming and J lost 0 bases; unmatched junction nucleotides: 10. The CDR3: CSVVGVAGKHQETQYL. CDR3 nucleotides: TGCAGCGTTGTAGGCGTAGCGGGAAAGCACCAAGAGACCCAGTACCTC.

The V gene is TRBV29-1, the J gene TRBJ2-7; no firm D call. From germline, CDR1 is SQVTM and CDR2 ANQGSEA. V was pared by 4 bases and J by 1 base, with 11 bases between. The CDR3 totals 13 residues. Here the CDR3 reads CSVVGVFSYEQYF. CDR3 sequence (DNA): TGCAGCGTTGTGGGCGTATTTTCCTACGAGCAGTACTTC.

The chain links TRBV20-1 to TRBJ2-1, with D possibly TRBD1 on 5 matching bases. CDR1 DFQATT and CDR2 SNEGSKA come from the germline V gene (reference sequence). The CDR3 spans 14 residues. The CDR3 sequence is CSPQGAITYNEQFF. The CDR3 DNA sequence: TGCAGCCCCCAAGGGGCCATTACGTACAATGAGCAGTTCTTC.